This record looks at one TCR beta chain sequence and its context. Its matching antigen is unknown. V was shortened by 1 base and J by 5 bases, with 12 bases between the two germline ends. Germline lookup yields CDR1 LGHNA and CDR2 YSLEER. The CDR3 runs 15 residues. The sample is drawn from a study of T-cell memory formation after mild COVID-19. Study-wide findings and caveats: Clones from the second wave (peaking day 37) had unconfirmed SARS-CoV-2 specificity. CD4/CD8 balance held among clones contracting day 15 to 85, and later expanders leaned CD4+. Clones which contracted sat mainly in CM and EM if CD4+, and in EMRA if CD8+.

Constant-segment-primed 5'RACE gave TCR alpha and TCR beta cDNA libraries with sample barcodes and UMIs. TCRdb ran MiXCR on the 5' RACE reads and lists one entry per CDR3 protein. The sample contains some 410,000 distinct CDR3 sequences, 20% to 30% of which appear only once. Material: PBMCs or a T cell subset sorted from them (not recorded which). The TCR originated in an adult woman who had mild COVID-19 (a few samples of this study predate the infection). Cell type and time point are not known. The chain joins TRBV4-3 to TRBJ1-5; possibly TRBD1 for D (5 bases). DNA for the CDR3: TGCGCCAGCAGCCAAGGGTCGGGCAGGGATCAGCCCCAGCATTTT. This encodes CASSQGSGRDQPQHF.